These 27 T cell receptor beta chains were all obtained from the same sample, sequenced in a study of Graves' ophthalmopathy and Graves' hyperthyroidism (dated by TCRdb to the late 2010s). The sequencing machine was an Illumina HiSeq 2000. For repertoire sequencing, TCR beta CDR3 regions were amplified from RNA transcripts. The first round of RT-PCR was done with HTBI primers and the Qiagen OneStep RT-PCR kit, and was followed by a second round of multiplex PCR, then size selection and purification. Starting from the raw public reads, TCRdb applied fastp trimming at Q25, assembled clones with MiXCR and retained in-frame beta chains. CDR3 protein duplicates are merged, each entry listing the most common genes and DNA. This sample lists approximately 1.2 million distinct CDR3 sequences; roughly 35% were detected once. The ten largest account for 8.5% to 14% of the sample. Material: peripheral blood or thyroid tissue (not recorded which). These receptors came from an adult man with Graves' hyperthyroidism.

This clonotype turned up a few times. The rearrangement uses TRBV6-5 and TRBJ1-5; no clear D. This CDR3 is 15 amino acids long. V lost 0 bases to trimming and J lost 0 bases, with 6 bases between them. Germline CDR1 reads MNHEY; CDR2 reads SVGAGI. This CDR3 is CASSYSFPSNQPQHF. CDR3 in DNA: TGTGCCAGCAGTTACTCTTTCCCTAGCAATCAGCCCCAGCATTTT.

A remark on this clonotype: The junction differs from germline at one of its ends, possibly a read error. The chain combines TRBV6-5 with TRBJ1-5; no clear D. This CDR3 region has 14 residues. Germline V lookup: CDR1 MNHEY, CDR2 SVGAGI. CDR3 region: CASSYRNGNQRQHF. In DNA form, the CDR3 reads TGTGCCAGCAGTTACAGGAACGGAAATCAGCGCCAGCATTTT.

This rearrangement joins TRBV7-3 to TRBJ2-2; 10 bases fit TRBD1. Germline V lookup: CDR1 SGHTA, CDR2 FQGTGA. With V trimmed by 5 bases and J by 3 bases, 6 bases remained unmatched. The CDR3 totals 16 residues. The CDR3 DNA follows: TGTGCCAGCAGCCCGACCGGACAGGGGGACACCGGGGAGCTGTTTTTT. Translated: CASSPTGQGDTGELFF.

This clonotype occurred a few times. This may stem from a read error, because a much larger clone lies one nucleotide away. This sequence joins TRBV7-2 and TRBJ1-1; no firm D call. The CDR3 totals 13 residues. From germline, CDR1 is SGHTA and CDR2 FQGNSA. The CDR3 coding sequence is TGTGCCAGCGGCTTAGGTGGCGGTTATGAAGCTTTCTTT. It yields the protein CASGLGGGYEAFF.

This clonotype was detected a few times. V is TRBV7-8 and J is TRBJ1-1, with D possibly TRBD1 on 5 matching bases. The CDR3 consists of 13 residues. The germline CDR1 and CDR2 sequences are SGHVS and FQNEAQ. V lost 3 bases and J lost 4, with 9 bases in between. CDR3 nucleotides: TGTGCCAGCAGCTTTAATAGGGGCACTGAAGCTTTCTTT. As protein: CASSFNRGTEAFF.

This clonotype was picked up many times. The chain has TRBV29-1 and TRBJ1-2; 7 positions match TRBD1. This CDR3 has 12 residues. After removal of 6 bases from V and 5 bases from J, the junction contained 6 bases not matched to a gene. The germline V gene encodes CDR1 SQVTM and CDR2 ANQGSEA. This chain's CDR3 is CSVGDRTYGYTF. The CDR3 DNA reads as TGCAGCGTAGGGGACAGAACTTATGGCTACACCTTC.

For this clonotype: Being one base from a much bigger clone, this may be a read error. This sequence joins TRBV10-3 and TRBJ2-5, with 8 nucleotides matching TRBD1. Per the germline V gene, CDR1 is ENHRY and CDR2 is SYGVKD. The CDR3 totals 13 residues. CDR3 bases: TGTGCCATCGGATGGACAGGGAAAGAGACCCGGTACTTC. Translating it yields CAIGWTGKETRYF.

Many counts were recorded for this clonotype. The gene calls are TRBV9 and TRBJ2-2; D not resolved. Trimming shortened V by 3 bases and J by 1 base, and 7 bases separated the two germline ends. CDR3 length: 14 amino acids. From germline, CDR1 is SGDLS and CDR2 YYNGEE. CDR3 amino acids: CASSGTQNTGELFF. The DNA for the CDR3 is TGTGCCAGCAGCGGGACCCAGAACACCGGGGAGCTGTTTTTT.

This clonotype was seen many times. This sequence joins TRBV19 and TRBJ1-5; 10 bases align to TRBD1. Germline V gene data show CDR1 as LNHDA and CDR2 as SQIVND (reference sequence). After removal of 5 bases from V and 1 base from J, the junction contained 5 bases not matched to a gene. The CDR3 covers 16 residues. CDR3 in DNA: TGTGCCAGTAGTGTGACAGGGGGCTTCAGCAATCAGCCCCAGCATTTT. Amino acid sequence: CASSVTGGFSNQPQHF.

This clonotype turned up a few times. This chain uses TRBV11-2 with TRBJ1-6; D unclear. There are 17 residues in the CDR3. V was pared by 1 base and J by 0 bases, with 10 bases between. Germline V gene sequence: CDR1 SGHAT, CDR2 FQNNGV. In nucleotides, the CDR3 is TGTGCCAGCAGCTTAGCCCCGAGAAGCTCCTATAATTCACCCCTCCACTTT. It is translated as CASSLAPRSSYNSPLHF. Combining the CDR3 with reference TRBV11-2 and TRBJ1-6 gives the whole variable domain EAGVAQSPRYKIIEKRQSVAFWCNPISGHATLYWYQQILGQGPKLLIQFQNNGVVDDSQLPKDRFSAERLKGVDSTLKIQPAKLEDSAVYLCASSLAPRSSYNSPLHFGNGTRLTVT.

This clonotype was detected a few times. V usage is TRBV7-2 and J usage is TRBJ2-7; 7 nucleotides align to TRBD2. Germline CDR1 and CDR2: SGHTA and FQGNSA. Unmatched junction bases numbered 8, after V lost 3 bases and J lost 6 bases. The length of the CDR3 is 14 residues. DNA for the CDR3: TGTGCCAGCAGCTTGGGCGGGAGTCCCAGCGAGCAGTACTTC. Protein sequence: CASSLGGSPSEQYF.

This chain connects TRBV4-2 to TRBJ2-2; no definite D call. The CDR3 contains 16 residues. CDR1 and CDR2 (germline): LGHNA, YNFKEQ. V dropped 6 bases and J dropped 7 bases, with 21 bases sitting between them. The CDR3 region has the DNA TGTGCCAGCAGTCCAGTATCTACCTGGGGTGGCGGGGAGCTGTTTTTT. This gives the protein CASSPVSTWGGGELFF.

This clonotype was seen repeatedly, ten times or more. The rearrangement links TRBV7-6 to TRBJ2-7; D possibly corresponds to TRBD1 (6 bases). The CDR3 sequence is 14 residues long. Trimming shortened V by 1 base and J by 3 bases, and 10 bases separated the two germline ends. CDR1 and CDR2 (germline): SGHVS, FNYEAQ. CDR3 coding DNA: TGTGCCAGCAGCTTAGGACAGGATGGCTACGAGCAGTACTTC. Protein sequence: CASSLGQDGYEQYF.

The chain links TRBV6-5 to TRBJ1-3; D may be TRBD1 (5 bases). Looked up from germline, CDR1 is MNHEY and CDR2 is SVGAGI. The V end was cut by 2 bases, the J end by 2 bases, with 13 bases between. The CDR3 loop spans 16 amino acids. The CDR3 here is CASSYARGWTGNTIYF. The CDR3 DNA sequence: TGTGCCAGCAGTTACGCGAGGGGATGGACTGGAAACACCATATATTTT.

This rearrangement joins TRBV12-1 to TRBJ1-2; no check of the table's D call, TRBD1, against the DNA was made. TRBV12-1 is assigned pseudogene status. The CDR3 spans 15 residues. The CDR3 here is CASSFRTGVNYGYTF. DNA for the CDR3: TGTGCCAGCAGCTTTAGGACAGGGGTGAACTATGGCTACACCTTC.

A note on this clonotype: A much more abundant neighbour one base away suggests this may be a read error. CDR3 loop: CAGSFLAANYGYTF. DNA of the CDR3: TGTGCCGGCAGTTTCTTGGCAGCAAACTATGGCTACACCTTC. V is TRBV12-3 or TRBV12-4 and J is TRBJ1-2, with unresolved D. The CDR3 sequence is 14 residues long.

Concerning this clonotype: A much larger clone differs from this one at a single base, so this may be a read error. The V and J genes are TRBV29-1 and TRBJ1-1; tentatively, D is TRBD1 (5 bases). This CDR3 spans 14 amino acids. V shed 4 bases and J shed 5 bases, with 17 bases lying between them. Germline V gives CDR1 SQVTM, CDR2 ANQGSEA. The chain's CDR3 is CSVGPGGGGTEAFF. In DNA, the CDR3 is TGCAGCGTTGGGCCTGGGGGGGGTGGGACTGAAGCTTTCTTT.

Notes on this clonotype: Mismatch with germline at one junction end may stem from a read error. The gene calls are TRBV5-1 and TRBJ1-4; D remains ambiguous. This CDR3 spans 11 amino acids. The V gene's germline CDR1 is SGHRS and CDR2 YFSETQ. The CDR3 region has the DNA TGCGCCAGCAGCGCTGACCGGAAACTGTCTTTT. Amino acids: CASSADRKLSF.

The chain recombines TRBV10-2 with TRBJ1-1; a weak D match, TRBD1 (6 bases). Trimming took off 10 bases at V and 1 base at J, with 16 bases between the two ends. The germline V gene encodes CDR1 WSHSY and CDR2 SAAADI. The CDR3 contains 14 residues. CDR3 DNA sequence: TGCGCCATCATTGAGGACAGCAGGAACACTGAAGCTTTCTTT. This translates into CAIIEDSRNTEAFF.

This chain uses TRBV4-3 with TRBJ2-6; 7 bases align to TRBD1. The CDR3 runs 18 residues. V lost 1 base to trimming and J lost 0 bases; unmatched junction nucleotides: 6. Germline CDR1 LGHNA, CDR2 YSLEER. The CDR3 is CASSQATGRISGANVLTF. Here the CDR3 DNA reads TGCGCCAGCAGCCAAGCGACAGGGCGCATCTCTGGGGCCAACGTCCTGACTTTC.

The chain combines TRBV12-3 or TRBV12-4 with TRBJ1-2; 7 bases line up with TRBD1. Losses at the gene ends were 7 bases for V and 7 bases for J; bases not matched to a gene: 15. This CDR3 comprises 15 residues. CDR3 residues: CASTLHPDRRSGYTF. The DNA of the CDR3 is TGTGCCAGCACTCTTCACCCGGACAGGCGGTCTGGCTACACCTTC.

The chain uses TRBV10-3 and TRBJ1-4, with D uncertain. Trimming cost V 3 bases and J 12 bases, with 17 bases left between them. Germline assignment: CDR1 ENHRY and CDR2 SYGVKD. There are 14 residues in the CDR3. The CDR3 is CAISDGEGGVELFF. CDR3 nucleotide sequence: TGTGCCATCAGTGACGGTGAGGGTGGGGTTGAACTGTTTTTT.

The V gene is TRBV12-3 or TRBV12-4, the J gene TRBJ2-7; D may match TRBD1 or TRBD2 (5 bases each). Trimming pared 7 bases from V and 3 bases from J, leaving 16 bases between. The CDR3 runs 14 residues. The CDR3 sequence is CASKIRDGHYEQYF. CDR3 nucleotide sequence: TGTGCCAGCAAAATCCGGGACGGTCACTACGAGCAGTACTTC.

Details on this clonotype: Since a much larger clone is just one base distant, this may be a read error. The CDR3 sequence is CASSSLEGLTGYAYEQYF. The DNA for the CDR3 is TGTGCCAGCAGCTCCTTAGAGGGCCTGACAGGATACGCGTACGAGCAGTACTTC. This chain connects TRBV7-2 to TRBJ2-7; maybe TRBD1 (6 bases). Germline V gene data show CDR1 as SGHTA and CDR2 as FQGNSA. The CDR3 consists of 18 residues. Trimming left V 4 bases short and J 4 bases short, with 26 bases between.

In its sample, this clonotype was seen a few times. The J gene is TRBJ2-5, the V gene TRBV7-9; 11 bases map to TRBD1. CDR1 and CDR2 (germline): SEHNR, FQNEAQ (reference sequence). V lost 0 bases and J lost 5; bases outside the gene matches: 5. The CDR3 covers 16 residues. The CDR3 protein is CASSLARTGGGETQYF. CDR3 DNA sequence: TGTGCCAGCAGCTTAGCTAGGACAGGGGGCGGGGAGACCCAGTACTTC.

This rearrangement joins TRBV13 to TRBJ2-7; 11 bases fit TRBD2. CDR1 is PRHDT, CDR2 FYEKMQ, per germline (reference sequence). The CDR3 contains 15 residues. J lost 3 bases, V lost 5 bases, and 6 bases had no gene match. Here the CDR3 reads CASSRVTSGSYEQYF. For the CDR3, the DNA is TGTGCCAGCAGCCGAGTTACTAGCGGGAGCTACGAGCAGTACTTC.

This clonotype was recorded many times. J is TRBJ2-7 and V is TRBV2; D not certain. CDR1 and CDR2 from the germline V gene are SNHLY and FYNNEI. The CDR3 has 15 amino acids. V gave up 6 bases and J gave up 4 bases, with 19 bases separating them. CDR3 nucleotide sequence: TGTGCCAGCAGCGTACGACAAACAACCCTTTACGAGCAGTACTTC. It translates to CASSVRQTTLYEQYF.